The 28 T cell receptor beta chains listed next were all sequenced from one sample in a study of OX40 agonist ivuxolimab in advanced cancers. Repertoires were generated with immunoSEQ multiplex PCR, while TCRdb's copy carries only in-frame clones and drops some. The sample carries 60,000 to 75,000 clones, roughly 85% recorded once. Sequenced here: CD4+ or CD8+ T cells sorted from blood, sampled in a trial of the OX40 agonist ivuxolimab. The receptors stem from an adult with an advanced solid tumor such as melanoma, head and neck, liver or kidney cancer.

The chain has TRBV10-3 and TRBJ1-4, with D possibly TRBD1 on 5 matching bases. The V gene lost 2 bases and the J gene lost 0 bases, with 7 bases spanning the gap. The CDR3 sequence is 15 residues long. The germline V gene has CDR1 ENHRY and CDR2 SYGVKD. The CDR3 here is CAISEQGATNEKLFF. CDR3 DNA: TGTGCCATCAGTGAGCAGGGAGCAACTAATGAAAAACTGTTTTTT.

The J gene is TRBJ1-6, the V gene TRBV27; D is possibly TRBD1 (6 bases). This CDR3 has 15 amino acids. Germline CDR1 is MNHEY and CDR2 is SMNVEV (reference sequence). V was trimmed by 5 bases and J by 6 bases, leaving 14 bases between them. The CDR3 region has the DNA TGTGCCAGCAGTCGGGAGGGGGGCAGTAATTCACCCCTCCACTTT. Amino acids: CASSREGGSNSPLHF.

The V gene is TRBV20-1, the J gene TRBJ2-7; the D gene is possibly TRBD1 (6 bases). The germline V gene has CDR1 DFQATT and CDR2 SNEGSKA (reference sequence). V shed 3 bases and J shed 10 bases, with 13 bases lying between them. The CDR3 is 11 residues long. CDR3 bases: TGCAGTGCTAGTGACAGGACAAACCAGTACTTC. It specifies CSASDRTNQYF.

The DNA for the CDR3 is TGTGCCACCAGCAGAGATCCCCGGGACAGAAAATACACTGAAGCTTTCTTT. Translation: CATSRDPRDRKYTEAFF. The V call is TRBV15, the J call TRBJ1-1; 7 positions match TRBD1. The V segment lost 0 bases and the J segment 3 bases; nucleotides outside the gene matches: 10. CDR1 and CDR2 from the germline V gene are LNHNV and YYDKDF (reference sequence). This CDR3 spans 17 amino acids.

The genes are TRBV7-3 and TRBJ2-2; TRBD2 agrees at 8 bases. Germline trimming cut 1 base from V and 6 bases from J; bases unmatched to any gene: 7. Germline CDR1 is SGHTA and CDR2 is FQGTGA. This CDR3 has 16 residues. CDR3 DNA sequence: TGTGCCAGCAGCTTAATTGGACTAGCTCAATCCGGGGAGCTGTTTTTT. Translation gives CASSLIGLAQSGELFF.

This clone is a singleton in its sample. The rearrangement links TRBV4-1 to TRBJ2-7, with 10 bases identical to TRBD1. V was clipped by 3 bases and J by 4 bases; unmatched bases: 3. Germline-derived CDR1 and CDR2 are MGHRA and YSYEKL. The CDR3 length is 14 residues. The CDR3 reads CASSQVGQGYEQYF. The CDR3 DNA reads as TGCGCCAGCAGCCAGGTGGGACAGGGGTACGAGCAGTACTTC.

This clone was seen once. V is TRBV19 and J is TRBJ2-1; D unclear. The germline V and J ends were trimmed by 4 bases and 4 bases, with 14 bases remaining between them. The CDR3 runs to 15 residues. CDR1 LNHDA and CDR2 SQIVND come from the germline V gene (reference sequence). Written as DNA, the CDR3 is TGTGCCAGTAGTACCCCCGGCGCCGGTTACAATGAGCAGTTCTTC. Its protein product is CASSTPGAGYNEQFF.

This CDR3 reads CASSYQVGGGSEQYF. For the CDR3, the DNA is TGTGCCAGCAGTTATCAGGTGGGAGGCGGGTCCGAGCAGTACTTC. The chain links TRBV6-5 to TRBJ2-7; weak D call: TRBD2 (6 bases). This CDR3 is built from 15 residues. Germline V gene sequence: CDR1 MNHEY, CDR2 SVGAGI. Trimming removed 3 bases from V and 6 bases from J, with 18 bases in between.

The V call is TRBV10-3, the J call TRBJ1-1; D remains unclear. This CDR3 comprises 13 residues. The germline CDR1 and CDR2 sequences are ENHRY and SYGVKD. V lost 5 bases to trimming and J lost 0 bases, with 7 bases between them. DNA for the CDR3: TGTGCCATCAGTTCGGGGATGAACACTGAAGCTTTCTTT. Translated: CAISSGMNTEAFF.

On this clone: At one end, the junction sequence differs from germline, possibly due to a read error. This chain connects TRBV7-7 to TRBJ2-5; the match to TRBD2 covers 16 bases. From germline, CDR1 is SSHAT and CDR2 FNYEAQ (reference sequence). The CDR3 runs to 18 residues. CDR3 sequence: CASSFGTSGRAIGETQYF. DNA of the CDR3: TGTGCTAGCAGCTTCGGGACTAGCGGGAGGGCCATCGGGGAGACCCAGTACTTC.

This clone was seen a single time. The CDR3 bases are TGTGCCAGTCGGGCGAACCCGGGAAACACCATATATTTT. Encoded protein: CASRANPGNTIYF. The chain is built from TRBV19 and TRBJ1-3; D not certain. This CDR3 comprises 13 residues. Trimming cost V 8 bases and J 4 bases, with 12 bases left between them. From germline, CDR1 is LNHDA and CDR2 SQIVND (reference sequence).

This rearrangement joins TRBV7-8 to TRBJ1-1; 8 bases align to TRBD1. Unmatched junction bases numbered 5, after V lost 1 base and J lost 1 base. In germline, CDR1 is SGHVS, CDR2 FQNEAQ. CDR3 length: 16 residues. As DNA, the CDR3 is TGTGCCAGCAGCTTAGGACAGGGGACGTCGAACACTGAAGCTTTCTTT. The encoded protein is CASSLGQGTSNTEAFF.

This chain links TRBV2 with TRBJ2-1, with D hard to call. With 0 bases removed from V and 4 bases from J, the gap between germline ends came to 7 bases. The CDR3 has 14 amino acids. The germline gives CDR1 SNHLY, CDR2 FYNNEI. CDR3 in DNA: TGTGCCAGCAGTGAAGCAGATGGTTACAATGAGCAGTTCTTC. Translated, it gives CASSEADGYNEQFF. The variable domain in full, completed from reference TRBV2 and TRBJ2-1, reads EPEVTQTPSHQVTQMGQEVILRCVPISNHLYFYWYRQILGQKVEFLVSFYNNEISEKSEIFDDQFSVERPDGSNFTLKIRSTKLEDSAMYFCASSEADGYNEQFFGPGTRLTVL.

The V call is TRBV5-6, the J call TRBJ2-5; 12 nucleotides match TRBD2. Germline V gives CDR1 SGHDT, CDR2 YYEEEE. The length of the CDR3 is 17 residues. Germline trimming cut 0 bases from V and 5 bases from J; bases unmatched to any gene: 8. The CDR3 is CASSLVWGTSGRETQYF. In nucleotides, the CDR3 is TGTGCCAGCAGCTTGGTTTGGGGGACTAGCGGGCGGGAGACCCAGTACTTC.

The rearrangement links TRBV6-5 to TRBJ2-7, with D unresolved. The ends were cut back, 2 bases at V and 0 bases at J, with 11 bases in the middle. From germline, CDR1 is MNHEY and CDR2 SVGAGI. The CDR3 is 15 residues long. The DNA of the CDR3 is TGTGCCAGCAGTTACCAGGACGGAAGCTCCTACGAGCAGTACTTC. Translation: CASSYQDGSSYEQYF.

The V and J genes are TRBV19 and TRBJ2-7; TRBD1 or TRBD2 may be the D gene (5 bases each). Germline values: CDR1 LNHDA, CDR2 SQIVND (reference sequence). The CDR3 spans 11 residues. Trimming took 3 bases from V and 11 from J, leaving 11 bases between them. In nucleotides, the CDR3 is TGTGCCAGTAGTATGGTCGGGGCCAAGTACTTC. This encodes CASSMVGAKYF.

The CDR3 sequence: CASGLGGRFF. In nucleotides, the CDR3 is TGTGCCAGTGGCCTTGGGGGGCGGTTCTTC. The chain combines TRBV19 with TRBJ2-1; D may match TRBD1 or TRBD2 (6 bases each). The CDR3 has 10 residues. The V gene lost 8 bases and the J gene lost 15 bases, with 14 bases spanning the gap. Germline CDR1 and CDR2: LNHDA and SQIVND (reference sequence).

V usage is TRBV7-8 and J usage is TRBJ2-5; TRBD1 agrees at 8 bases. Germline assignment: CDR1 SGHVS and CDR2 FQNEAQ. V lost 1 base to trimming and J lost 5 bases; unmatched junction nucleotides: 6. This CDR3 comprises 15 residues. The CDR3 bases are TGTGCCAGCAGCTTAGTGCAGGGGGCTTGGGAGACCCAGTACTTC. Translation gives CASSLVQGAWETQYF.

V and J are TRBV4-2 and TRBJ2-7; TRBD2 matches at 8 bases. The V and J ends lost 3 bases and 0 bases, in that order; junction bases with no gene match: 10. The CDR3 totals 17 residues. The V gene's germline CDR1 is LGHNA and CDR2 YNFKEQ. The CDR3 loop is CASSHPGTGTSSYEQYF. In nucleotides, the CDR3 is TGTGCCAGCAGCCACCCCGGGACCGGGACTAGCTCCTACGAGCAGTACTTC.

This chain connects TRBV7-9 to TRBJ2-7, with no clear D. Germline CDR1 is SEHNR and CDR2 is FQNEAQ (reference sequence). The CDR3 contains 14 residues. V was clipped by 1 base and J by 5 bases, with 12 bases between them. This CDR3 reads CASSLEAYVNEQYF. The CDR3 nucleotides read TGTGCCAGCAGCTTAGAGGCATACGTCAACGAGCAGTACTTC.

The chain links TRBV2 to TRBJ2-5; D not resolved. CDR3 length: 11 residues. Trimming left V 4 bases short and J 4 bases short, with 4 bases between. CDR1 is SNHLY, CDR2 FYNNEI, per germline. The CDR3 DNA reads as TGTGCCAGCAGTGGGGGAGAGACCCAGTACTTC. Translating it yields CASSGGETQYF.

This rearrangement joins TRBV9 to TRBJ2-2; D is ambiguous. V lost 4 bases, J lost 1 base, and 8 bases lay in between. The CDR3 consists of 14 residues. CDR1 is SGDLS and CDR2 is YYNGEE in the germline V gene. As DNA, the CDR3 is TGTGCCAGCAGCCCCCGGTGGAACACCGGGGAGCTGTTTTTT. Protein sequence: CASSPRWNTGELFF.

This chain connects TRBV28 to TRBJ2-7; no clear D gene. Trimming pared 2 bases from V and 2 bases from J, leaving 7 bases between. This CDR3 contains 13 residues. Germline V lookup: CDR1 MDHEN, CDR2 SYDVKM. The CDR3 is CASSLPNAYEQYF. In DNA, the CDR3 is TGTGCCAGCAGTTTACCAAACGCCTACGAGCAGTACTTC.

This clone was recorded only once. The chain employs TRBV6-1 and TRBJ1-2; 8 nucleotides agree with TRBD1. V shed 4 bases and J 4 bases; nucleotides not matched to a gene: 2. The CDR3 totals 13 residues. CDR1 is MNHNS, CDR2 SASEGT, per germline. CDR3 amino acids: CASSVDRVYGYTF. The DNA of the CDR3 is TGTGCCAGCAGTGTGGACAGGGTCTATGGCTACACCTTC.

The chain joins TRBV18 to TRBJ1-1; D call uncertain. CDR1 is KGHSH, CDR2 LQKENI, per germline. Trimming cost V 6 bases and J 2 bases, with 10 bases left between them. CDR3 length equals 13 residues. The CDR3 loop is CASSHGSNTEAFF. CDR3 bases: TGTGCCAGCTCGCATGGGAGTAACACTGAAGCTTTCTTT.

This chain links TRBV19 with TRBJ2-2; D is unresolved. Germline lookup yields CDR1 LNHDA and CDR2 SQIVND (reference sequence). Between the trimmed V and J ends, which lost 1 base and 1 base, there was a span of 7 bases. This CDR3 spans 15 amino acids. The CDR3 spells CASSIAERNTGELFF. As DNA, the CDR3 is TGTGCCAGTAGTATAGCGGAGAGGAACACCGGGGAGCTGTTTTTT.

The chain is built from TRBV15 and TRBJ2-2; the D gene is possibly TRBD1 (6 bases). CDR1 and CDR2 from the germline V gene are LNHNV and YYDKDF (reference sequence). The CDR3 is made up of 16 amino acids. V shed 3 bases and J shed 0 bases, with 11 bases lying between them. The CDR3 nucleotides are TGTGCCACCAGCAGGCGGACAGCTGCGAACACCGGGGAGCTGTTTTTT. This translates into CATSRRTAANTGELFF.

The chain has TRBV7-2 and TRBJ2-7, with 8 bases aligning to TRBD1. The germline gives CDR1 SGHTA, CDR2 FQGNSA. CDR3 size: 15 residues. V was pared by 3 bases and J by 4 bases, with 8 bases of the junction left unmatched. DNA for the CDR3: TGTGCCAGCAGCTTGAATGGTCAGGGGGCGTACGAGCAGTACTTC. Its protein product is CASSLNGQGAYEQYF.